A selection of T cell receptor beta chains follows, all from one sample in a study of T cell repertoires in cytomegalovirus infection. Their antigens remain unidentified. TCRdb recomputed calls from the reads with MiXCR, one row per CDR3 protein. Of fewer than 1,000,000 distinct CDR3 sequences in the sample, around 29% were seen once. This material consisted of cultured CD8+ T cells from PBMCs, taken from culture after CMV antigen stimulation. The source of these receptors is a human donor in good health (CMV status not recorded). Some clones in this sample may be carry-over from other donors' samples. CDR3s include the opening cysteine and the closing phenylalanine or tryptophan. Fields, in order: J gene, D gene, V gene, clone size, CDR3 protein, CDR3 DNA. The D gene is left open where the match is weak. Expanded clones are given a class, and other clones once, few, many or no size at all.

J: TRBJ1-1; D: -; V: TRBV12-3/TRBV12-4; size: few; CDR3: CASSDTPGRTEAFF; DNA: TGTGCCAGCAGCGATACTCCTGGACGAACTGAAGCTTTCTTT
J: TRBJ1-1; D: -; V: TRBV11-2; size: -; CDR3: CASSPWRGPRTEAFF; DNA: TGTGCCAGCAGCCCCTGGAGAGGCCCCCGCACTGAAGCTTTCTTT
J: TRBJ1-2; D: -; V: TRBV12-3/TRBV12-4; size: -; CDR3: CASSLDMDYGYTF; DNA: TGTGCCAGCAGTTTAGACATGGACTATGGCTACACCTTC
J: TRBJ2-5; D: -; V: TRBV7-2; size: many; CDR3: CASRTDSNQETQYF; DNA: TGTGCCAGCAGGACCGACAGCAACCAAGAGACCCAGTACTTC
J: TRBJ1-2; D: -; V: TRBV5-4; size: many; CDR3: CASSLIVGRGFGYTF; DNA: TGTGCCAGCAGCTTGATTGTGGGCAGGGGATTTGGCTACACCTTC
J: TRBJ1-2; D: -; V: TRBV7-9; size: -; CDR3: CASSEYGYGCTF; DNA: TGTGCCAGCAGCGAGTATGGCTATGGCTGCACCTTC
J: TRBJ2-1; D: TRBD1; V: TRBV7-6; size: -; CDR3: CASSFAGGLYNEQFF; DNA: TGTGCCAGCAGCTTCGCAGGGGGATTGTACAATGAGCAGTTCTTC
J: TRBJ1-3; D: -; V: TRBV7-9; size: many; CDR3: CASSGNWAWSSGNTIYF; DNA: TGTGCCAGCAGCGGAAACTGGGCGTGGAGCTCTGGAAACACCATATATTTT
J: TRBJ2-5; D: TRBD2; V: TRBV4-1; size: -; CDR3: CASSPPGAGEETQYF; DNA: TGTGCCAGCAGCCCCCCCGGTGCGGGGGAAGAGACCCAGTACTTC
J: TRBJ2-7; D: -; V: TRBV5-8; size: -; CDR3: CASSFQGSWQQYF; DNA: TGTGCCAGCAGCTTTCAGGGGTCCTGGCAGCAGTACTTC
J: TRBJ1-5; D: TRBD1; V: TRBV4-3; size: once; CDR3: CASSQDRGTGSNQPQHF; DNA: TGCGCCAGCAGCCAAGATCGGGGGACAGGGAGCAATCAGCCCCAGCATTTT
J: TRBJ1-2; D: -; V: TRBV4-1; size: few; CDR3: CASSQGDLLGWGYTF; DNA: TGCGCCAGCAGCCAAGGGGATCTTCTCGGTTGGGGCTACACCTTC
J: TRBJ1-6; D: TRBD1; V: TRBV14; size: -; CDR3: CASSLNDRVNSPLHF; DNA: TGTGCCAGCAGCCTCAATGACAGGGTCAATTCACCCCTCCACTTT
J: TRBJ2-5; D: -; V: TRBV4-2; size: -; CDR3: CASSHVGGGETQYF; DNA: TGTGCCAGCAGCCACGTAGGGGGTGGGGAGACCCAGTACTTC
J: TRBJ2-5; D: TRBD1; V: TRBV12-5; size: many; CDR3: CASGLGQKETQYF; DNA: TGTGCTAGTGGCCTGGGACAGAAAGAGACCCAGTACTTC
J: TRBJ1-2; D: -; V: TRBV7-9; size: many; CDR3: CASSLVGRGYGYTF; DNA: TGTGCCAGCAGCTTAGTTGGAAGAGGCTATGGCTACACCTTC
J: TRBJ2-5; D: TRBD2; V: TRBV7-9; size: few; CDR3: CASSFSGGGQETQYF; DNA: TGTGCCAGCAGTTTTAGCGGGGGGGGCCAAGAGACCCAGTACTTC
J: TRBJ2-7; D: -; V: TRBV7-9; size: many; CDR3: CASSPSGFSYEQYF; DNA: TGTGCCAGCAGCCCTTCGGGGTTCTCCTACGAGCAGTACTTC
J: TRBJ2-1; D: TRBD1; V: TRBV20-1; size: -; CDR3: CSAKDRRSSYNEQFF; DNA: TGCAGTGCCAAGGACAGGAGAAGCTCCTACAATGAGCAGTTCTTC
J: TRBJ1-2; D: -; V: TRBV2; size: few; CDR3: CASKGRIYGYTF; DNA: TGTGCCAGCAAAGGACGGATATATGGCTACACCTTC
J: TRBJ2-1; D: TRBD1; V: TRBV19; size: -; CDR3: CASSGDRGSYNEQFF; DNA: TGTGCCAGTAGTGGCGACAGGGGCTCCTACAATGAGCAGTTCTTC
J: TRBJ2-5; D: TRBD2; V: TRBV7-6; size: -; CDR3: CASSHGTSGGRQETQYF; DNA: TGTGCCAGCAGCCACGGGACTAGCGGGGGGAGACAAGAGACCCAGTACTTC
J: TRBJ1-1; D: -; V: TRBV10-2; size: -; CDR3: CASGGGAYTEAFF; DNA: TGCGCCAGCGGGGGGGGGGCATACACTGAAGCTTTCTTT
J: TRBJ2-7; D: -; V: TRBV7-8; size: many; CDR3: CASSLVEGGYYEQYF; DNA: TGTGCCAGCAGCTTAGTGGAGGGGGGGTACTACGAGCAGTACTTC
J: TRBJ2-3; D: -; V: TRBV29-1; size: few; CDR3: CSVEDTGGRGDTQYF; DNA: TGCAGCGTTGAAGACACGGGGGGCAGGGGAGATACGCAGTATTTT
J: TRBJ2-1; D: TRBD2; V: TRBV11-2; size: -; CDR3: CASSPWTSGGAREQFF; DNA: TGTGCCAGCAGTCCCTGGACTAGCGGGGGGGCAAGGGAGCAGTTCTTC
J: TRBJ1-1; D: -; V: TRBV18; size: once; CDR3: CASEGLEAFF; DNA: TGTGCCAGCGAGGGACTTGAGGCTTTCTTT
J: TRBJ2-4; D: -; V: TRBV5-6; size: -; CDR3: CASSGDKGADIQYF; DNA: TGTGCCAGCAGCGGGGACAAAGGGGCGGACATTCAGTACTTC
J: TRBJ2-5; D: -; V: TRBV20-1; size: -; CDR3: CSARDLSDQETQYF; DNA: TGCAGTGCTAGAGATCTAAGCGATCAAGAGACCCAGTACTTC
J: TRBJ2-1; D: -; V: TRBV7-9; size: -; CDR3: CASSSRIAGYNEQFF; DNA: TGTGCCAGCAGCTCACGAATTGCGGGGTACAATGAGCAGTTCTTC
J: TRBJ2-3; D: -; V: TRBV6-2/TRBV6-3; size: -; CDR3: CASISEGGSTDTQYF; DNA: TGTGCCAGCATTTCTGAAGGGGGGAGCACAGATACGCAGTATTTT
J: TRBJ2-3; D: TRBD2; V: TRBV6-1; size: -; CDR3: CASPAGLGTDTQYF; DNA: TGTGCCAGTCCAGCGGGGCTGGGCACAGATACGCAGTATTTT
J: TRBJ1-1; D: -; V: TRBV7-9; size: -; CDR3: CASSFLVGTEAFF; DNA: TGTGCCAGCAGCTTCCTCGTGGGGACTGAAGCTTTCTTT
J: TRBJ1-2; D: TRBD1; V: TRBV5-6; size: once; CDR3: CASSAGTGRFKGYTF; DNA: TGTGCCAGCAGCGCCGGGACAGGGAGGTTTAAAGGCTACACCTTC
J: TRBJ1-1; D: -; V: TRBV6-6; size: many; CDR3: CASSYSGQLNTEAFF; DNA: TGTGCCAGCAGTTACTCGGGTCAGCTGAACACTGAAGCTTTCTTT
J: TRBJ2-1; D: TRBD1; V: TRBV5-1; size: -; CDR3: CASSFEGAYEQFF; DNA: TGCGCCAGCAGCTTTGAGGGGGCGTATGAGCAGTTCTTC
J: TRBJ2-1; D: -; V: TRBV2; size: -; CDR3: CASPDGGTYNEQFF; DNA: TGTGCCAGCCCCGACGGGGGTACCTACAATGAGCAGTTCTTC
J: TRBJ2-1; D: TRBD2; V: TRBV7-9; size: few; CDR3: CASSPAGGLNPNEQFF; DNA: TGTGCCAGCAGCCCGGCGGGGGGGCTTAATCCTAATGAGCAGTTCTTC
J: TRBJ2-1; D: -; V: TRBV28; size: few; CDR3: CASSPGTLLYNEQFF; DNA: TGTGCCAGCAGTCCCGGGACACTCCTCTACAATGAGCAGTTCTTC
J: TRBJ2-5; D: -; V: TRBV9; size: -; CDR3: CASSVVQGMRETQYF; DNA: TGTGCCAGCAGCGTAGTTCAGGGTATGAGGGAGACCCAGTACTTC
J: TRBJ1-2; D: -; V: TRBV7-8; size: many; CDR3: CASSLGAVNYGYTF; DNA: TGTGCCAGCAGCTTAGGTGCGGTGAACTATGGCTACACCTTC
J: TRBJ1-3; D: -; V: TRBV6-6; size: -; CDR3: CASFTPGPGNTIYF; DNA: TGTGCCAGCTTCACTCCTGGGCCTGGAAACACCATATATTTT
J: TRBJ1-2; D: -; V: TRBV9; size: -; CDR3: CASSVRGARGYTF; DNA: TGTGCCAGCAGCGTTCGGGGGGCGCGTGGCTACACCTTC
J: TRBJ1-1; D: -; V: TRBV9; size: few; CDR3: CASSVAIGSAVPEAFF; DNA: TGTGCCAGCAGCGTGGCTATAGGCAGTGCGGTTCCCGAAGCTTTCTTT
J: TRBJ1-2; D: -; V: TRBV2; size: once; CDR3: CASILEGYTF; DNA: TGTGCCAGCATACTCGAGGGCTACACCTTC